The present TCR beta chain was sequenced within a study of blood T cell repertoires in COVID-19. About the study: Collection of acute and convalescent COVID-19 samples took place in the United States, Italy and Spain. T cells, B-cell-depleted T cells, or PBMCs supplied cDNA or gDNA.

Per the germline V gene, CDR1 is MNHEY and CDR2 is SVGEGT. This CDR3 contains 14 residues. The ends lost 5 bases at V and 0 bases at J; junction bases unmatched: 1. The assay was immunoSEQ multiplex PCR, and TCRdb's table has in-frame clones only and misses some. The repertoire includes about 280,000 clones, 86% of them detected once, and 3% sits in the top ten. The gene calls are TRBV6-2 or TRBV6-3 and TRBJ2-7; TRBD1 matches at 10 bases. The sequencing input was peripheral blood. This clonotype was sampled from a woman aged 25 to 39 with active or convalescent COVID-19. CDR3 in DNA: TGTGCCAGCAGTCGACAGGGGGCCTCCTACGAGCAGTACTTC. Its translation is CASSRQGASYEQYF.